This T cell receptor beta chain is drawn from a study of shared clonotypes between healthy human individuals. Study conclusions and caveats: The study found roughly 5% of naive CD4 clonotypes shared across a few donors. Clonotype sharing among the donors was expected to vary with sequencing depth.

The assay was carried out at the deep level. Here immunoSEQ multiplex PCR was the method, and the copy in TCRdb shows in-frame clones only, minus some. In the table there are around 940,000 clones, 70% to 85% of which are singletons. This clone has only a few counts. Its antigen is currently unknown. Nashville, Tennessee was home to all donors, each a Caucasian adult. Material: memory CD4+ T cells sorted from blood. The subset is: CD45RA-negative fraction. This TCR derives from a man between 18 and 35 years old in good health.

CDR3 sequence: CASSQEVEILSGNTIYF. CDR3 nucleotide sequence: TGCGCCAGCAGCCAAGAGGTAGAAATCCTCTCTGGAAACACCATATATTTT. The genes are TRBV4-1 and TRBJ1-3; D is uncertain. CDR1 MGHRA and CDR2 YSYEKL come from the germline V gene. The CDR3 covers 17 residues. Trimming removed 0 bases from V and 0 bases from J, with 12 bases in between.